This T cell receptor beta chain originates from a study of Ad26.COV2.S vaccination and SARS-CoV-2 variants. The CDR3 is 13 amino acids. Deletions cut 3 bases from V and 2 bases from J, with 9 bases between. CDR1 is SQVTM, CDR2 ANQGSEA, per germline. Sequencing was performed with immunoSEQ multiplex PCR; in TCRdb, only in-frame clones are kept and a portion is missing. The repertoire holds roughly 390,000 clones, 88% seen once, with around 3.4% in the top ten. This clone was detected only once. Noted treatment: some 20 received Ad26.COV2.S at low or high dose, single or two shots; 5 received placebo; per-sample allocation not given. Sampling happened 63 days after the first vaccine or placebo injection. The vaccine antigen was prefusion-stabilized Wuhan SARS-CoV-2 spike.

The chain uses TRBV29-1 and TRBJ2-3; D possibly uses TRBD1 or TRBD2 (6 bases each). Specimen: peripheral blood, collected in a trial of Ad26.COV2.S vaccine versus placebo. The sequence was obtained from a person between 18 and 60 years old who received the Ad26.COV2.S COVID-19 vaccine or a placebo. CDR3 sequence (DNA): TGCAGCGTTGAGAGGGGGGCCACAGATACGCAGTATTTT. Translated: CSVERGATDTQYF.